These T cell receptor beta chains were read from a single sample in a study of memory CD4+ T cells and cytomegalovirus serostatus. Clones were read by immunoSEQ multiplex PCR, and TCRdb kept only the in-frame ones, dropping some. In the table there are approximately 61,000 clones, over 70% of which are singletons. Specimen: memory CD4+ T cells from blood. These receptors came from an adult in good health and CMV-seronegative. Some clones in this sample may be carry-over from other donors' samples. The CDR3 runs from the conserved cysteine through the conserved F or W. The D gene is left open where the match is weak. Expanded clones get a size class; other rows say once, few or many, or leave the size out.

. | 14 | . | TRBJ2-7 | TRBV6-6 | TGTGCCAGCAGCTCCCCCGACAGAACCTACGAGCAGTACTTC | CASSSPDRTYEQYF
. | 17 | once | TRBJ1-1 | TRBV5-4 | TGTGCCAGCAGCTTGGGACGGGGGACTCAAGTGAACACTGAAGCTTTCTTT | CASSLGRGTQVNTEAFF
TRBD2 | 15 | . | TRBJ2-1 | TRBV19 | TGTGCCAGTAAGGAGCGGGGGGCCAGGAACAATGAGCAGTTCTTC | CASKERGARNNEQFF
. | 13 | . | TRBJ1-2 | TRBV27 | TGTGCCAGCAGTTTATTTAGGGGGTATGGCTACACCTTC | CASSLFRGYGYTF
TRBD1 | 15 | . | TRBJ2-7 | TRBV15 | TGTGCCACCAGCAGATACCCCGGACAGGGCGCCGAGCAGTACTTC | CATSRYPGQGAEQYF
. | 13 | . | TRBJ1-1 | TRBV21-1 | TGTGCCATCGCTAGGACTTGGAGCACTGAAGCTTTCTTT | CAIARTWSTEAFF
. | 14 | . | TRBJ2-7 | TRBV7-9 | TGTGCCAGCAGTGGGGCGCGGGGGCAATACGAGCAGTACTTC | CASSGARGQYEQYF
. | 13 | many | TRBJ1-2 | TRBV30 | TGTGCCTGGAGTGTGGAAGCTAACTATGGCTACACCTTC | CAWSVEANYGYTF
. | 13 | . | TRBJ1-1 | TRBV14 | TGTGCCAGCAGCCCGGGGGGGACCACTGAAGCTTTCTTT | CASSPGGTTEAFF
. | 10 | . | TRBJ1-2 | TRBV29-1 | TGCAGCGTTGAACACTATGGCTACACCTTC | CSVEHYGYTF
TRBD2 | 14 | . | TRBJ2-2 | TRBV30 | TGTGCCTGGAGCGTGGGACTAGTTACGGGGGAGCTGTTTTTT | CAWSVGLVTGELFF
. | 17 | . | TRBJ1-3 | TRBV5-1 | TGCGCCAGCAGCTTGGCCGCGACTGCGAGCTCTGGAAACACCATATATTTT | CASSLAATASSGNTIYF
TRBD1 | 15 | . | TRBJ1-2 | TRBV4-1 | TGCGCCAGCAGCCACGGACAGGGGGCGTTCTATGGCTACACCTTC | CASSHGQGAFYGYTF
TRBD1 | 13 | . | TRBJ1-2 | TRBV6-1 | TGTGCCAGCAGTGGGGACAGAAGCTATGGCTACACCTTC | CASSGDRSYGYTF
TRBD1 | 17 | . | TRBJ1-2 | TRBV7-8 | TGTGCCAGCAGCCCAGGGGGTCGCAGAACGTACAACTATGGCTACACCTTC | CASSPGGRRTYNYGYTF
. | 15 | . | TRBJ2-7 | TRBV4-1 | TGCGCCAGCAGCCAAAGGGTTTCCAGCTCCTACGAGCAGTACTTC | CASSQRVSSSYEQYF
. | 16 | . | TRBJ2-4 | TRBV18 | TGTGCCAGCTCACCAATTGACAGGTTTCGGGGGAACATTCAGTACTTC | CASSPIDRFRGNIQYF
. | 15 | . | TRBJ2-7 | TRBV27 | TGTGCCAGCAGTTTACGGGCAGTAGAGACCTACGAGCAGTACTTC | CASSLRAVETYEQYF
. | 14 | . | TRBJ1-3 | TRBV9 | TGTGCCAGCAGCGTAGAGGGTACTGGAAACACCATATATTTT | CASSVEGTGNTIYF
. | 16 | . | TRBJ1-4 | TRBV4-1 | TGCGCCAGCAGCCAAGGGTGGGTAGGGCTCCTCGAAAAACTGTTTTTT | CASSQGWVGLLEKLFF
TRBD1 | 13 | . | TRBJ2-7 | TRBV18 | TGTGCCAGCTCAGACGGGACAGACTACGAGCAGTACTTC | CASSDGTDYEQYF
. | 12 | . | TRBJ2-5 | TRBV2 | TGTGCCAGCAACCGCCTAGCGTCATCCCAGTACTTC | CASNRLASSQYF
TRBD1 | 15 | . | TRBJ2-5 | TRBV6-1 | TGTGCCAGCAGTGAACAATACGACAGGGGAGAGACCCAGTACTTC | CASSEQYDRGETQYF
TRBD2 | 15 | . | TRBJ2-3 | TRBV6-6 | TGTGCCAGCAGTTACGGGAGCGGGGTCACAGATACGCAGTATTTT | CASSYGSGVTDTQYF
. | 14 | . | TRBJ2-4 | TRBV2 | TGTGCCAGCAGTGGACAGACAGGAGGAAACATTCAGTACTTC | CASSGQTGGNIQYF
TRBD1 | 16 | . | TRBJ2-5 | TRBV19 | TGTGCCAGTAGTATTAGGACAGGGGGCTTCCAAGAGACCCAGTACTTC | CASSIRTGGFQETQYF
. | 14 | . | TRBJ2-3 | TRBV5-6 | TGTGCCAGCAGCATTAACCTCAGCACAGATACGCAGTATTTT | CASSINLSTDTQYF
. | 16 | . | TRBJ2-4 | TRBV7-9 | TGTGCCAGCAGCTTAGGATACAGCATTGCCAAAAACATTCAGTACTTC | CASSLGYSIAKNIQYF
TRBD1 | 16 | . | TRBJ2-2 | TRBV9 | TGTGCCAGCAGCGACTTGGGACAGGGGAACACCGGGGAGCTGTTTTTT | CASSDLGQGNTGELFF
TRBD1 | 16 | . | TRBJ2-2 | TRBV5-4 | TGTGCCAGCAGCTTTCCGGGACAGGGGGCCGGCGGGGAGCTGTTTTTT | CASSFPGQGAGGELFF
. | 15 | . | TRBJ2-1 | TRBV28 | TGTGCCAGCAGTTTCCTGAGACGAACAGGGAATGAGCAGTTCTTC | CASSFLRRTGNEQFF
. | 13 | . | TRBJ1-5 | TRBV6-1 | TGTGCCAGCAGCTGGGAAGAGGTTCAGCCCCAGCATTTT | CASSWEEVQPQHF
TRBD1 | 12 | few | TRBJ2-3 | TRBV25-1 | TGTGCCAGCAACAGGGGGACAGATACGCAGTATTTT | CASNRGTDTQYF
. | 16 | . | TRBJ2-3 | TRBV5-4 | TGTGCCAGCAGCTTCCCCCGTGGGGGTGACACAGATACGCAGTATTTT | CASSFPRGGDTDTQYF
. | 15 | . | TRBJ1-2 | TRBV18 | TGTGCCAGCTCACCATCCGGTCAGGGGAAACCCGCGGGTCTATTC | CASSPSGQGKPAGLF
. | 14 | . | TRBJ1-5 | TRBV19 | TGTGCCAGTAGTATCTCCGGGAACGGTCAGCCCCAGCATTTT | CASSISGNGQPQHF
TRBD2 | 18 | . | TRBJ2-5 | TRBV4-1 | TGCGCCAGCAGCCAAGATCTGGGACTAGCGGGGGGGCAGGAGACCCAGTACTTC | CASSQDLGLAGGQETQYF
. | 13 | . | TRBJ1-4 | TRBV7-9 | TGTGCCAGCAGTCTCACTGGCGGCTTCGGACTGTTTTTT | CASSLTGGFGLFF
. | 16 | . | TRBJ1-6 | TRBV11-1 | TGTGCCAGCAGCTTAGTATACAGCTCCTATAATTCACCCCTCCACTTT | CASSLVYSSYNSPLHF
. | 14 | . | TRBJ1-1 | TRBV6-5 | TGTGCCAGCAGTTTGGAGGGCTCGAACACTGAAGCTTTCTTT | CASSLEGSNTEAFF
. | 15 | . | TRBJ2-5 | TRBV4-1 | TGCGCCAGCAGCCAAGGTTTGGGCACGGAAGAGACCCAGTACTTC | CASSQGLGTEETQYF
TRBD1 | 15 | . | TRBJ2-3 | TRBV4-3 | TGCGCCAGCAGTTACAACAGGGGTAGCACAGATACGCAGTATTTT | CASSYNRGSTDTQYF
. | 13 | . | TRBJ2-7 | TRBV18 | TGTGCCAGCTCACAAGTGGGCTCCTACGAGCAGTACTTC | CASSQVGSYEQYF
. | 15 | . | TRBJ2-1 | TRBV6-6 | TGTGCCAGCAGGTACGACGGGAGCTCCTACAATGAGCAGTTCTTC | CASRYDGSSYNEQFF